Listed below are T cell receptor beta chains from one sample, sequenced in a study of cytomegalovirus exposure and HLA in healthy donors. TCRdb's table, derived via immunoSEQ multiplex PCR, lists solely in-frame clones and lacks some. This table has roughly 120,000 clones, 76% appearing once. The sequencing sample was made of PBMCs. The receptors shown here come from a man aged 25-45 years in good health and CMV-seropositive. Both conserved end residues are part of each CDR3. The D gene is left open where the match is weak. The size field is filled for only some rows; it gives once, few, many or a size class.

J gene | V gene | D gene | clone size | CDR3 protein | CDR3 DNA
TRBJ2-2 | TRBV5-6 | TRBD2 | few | CASSLIGGGTGELFF | TGTGCCAGCAGCTTGATCGGGGGGGGGACCGGGGAGCTGTTTTTT
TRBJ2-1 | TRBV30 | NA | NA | CAWSPAGEQFF | TGTGCCTGGAGTCCCGCGGGGGAGCAGTTCTTC
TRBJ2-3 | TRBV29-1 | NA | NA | CSARLSTDTQYF | TGCAGCGCCCGACTAAGCACAGATACGCAGTATTTT
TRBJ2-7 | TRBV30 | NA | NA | CAWSKTGPSYEQYF | TGTGCCTGGAGTAAAACAGGGCCCTCCTACGAGCAGTACTTC
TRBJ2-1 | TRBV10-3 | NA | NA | CAISDEFRSYNEQFF | TGTGCCATCAGTGATGAGTTCCGCTCCTACAATGAGCAGTTCTTC
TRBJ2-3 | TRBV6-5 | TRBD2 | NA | CASSLAGAPTDTQYF | TGTGCCAGCAGTCTAGCGGGGGCCCCCACAGATACGCAGTATTTT
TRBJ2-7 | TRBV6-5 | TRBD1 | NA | CASRLQTGGYEQYF | TGTGCCAGCAGACTACAAACAGGGGGCTACGAGCAGTACTTC
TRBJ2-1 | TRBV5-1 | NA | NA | CASSLGDSYNEQFF | TGCGCCAGCAGCTTGGGGGACTCATACAATGAGCAGTTCTTC
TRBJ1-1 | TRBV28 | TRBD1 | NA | CASSSGGAGTEAFF | TGTGCCAGCAGTTCAGGGGGCGCCGGCACTGAAGCTTTCTTT
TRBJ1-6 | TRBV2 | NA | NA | CASSETAYQSPLHF | TGTGCCAGCAGTGAAACCGCATACCAGTCACCCCTCCACTTT
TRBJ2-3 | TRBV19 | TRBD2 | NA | CASSIRTSGADTQYF | TGTGCCAGTAGTATAAGAACTAGCGGGGCAGATACGCAGTATTTT